The 3 T cell receptor beta chains in this list originate from one sample, sequenced in a study of T cell responses to AZD1222 COVID-19 vaccine. Data came from immunoSEQ multiplex PCR; TCRdb stores just in-frame clones and leaves some out. The sample lists about 140,000 clones; over 75% were seen once. Sequencing was performed on peripheral blood, taken on day 0 of AZD1222 vaccination. These receptors all stem from an adult in good health.

The DNA of the CDR3 is TGCGCCAGCAGGTTACGTAGCGGGGGGGCCTTAAATGAGCAGTTCTTC. Protein product: CASRLRSGGALNEQFF. The chain joins TRBV5-1 to TRBJ2-1; 11 nucleotides agree with TRBD2. CDR1 is SGHRS and CDR2 is YFSETQ in the germline V gene. Trimming cost V 5 bases and J 7 bases; bases outside gene matches: 11. The CDR3 loop spans 16 amino acids. The variable domain in full, completed from reference TRBV5-1 and TRBJ2-1, reads KAGVTQTPRYLIKTRGQQVTLSCSPISGHRSVSWYQQTPGQGLQFLFEYFSETQRNKGNFPGRFSGRQFSNSRSEMNVSTLELGDSALYLCASRLRSGGALNEQFFGPGTRLTVL.

The chain employs TRBV6-5 and TRBJ1-3, with 7 bases lining up with TRBD1. Germline V gives CDR1 MNHEY, CDR2 SVGAGI. The CDR3 has 15 residues. V trimming: 8 bases; J trimming: 0 bases; junction bases outside the gene matches: 7. CDR3 amino acids: CASLGQRFSGNTIYF. The CDR3 coding sequence is TGTGCCAGCCTGGGACAGCGCTTCTCTGGAAACACCATATATTTT.

The V and J genes are TRBV2 and TRBJ1-4; 9 bases align to TRBD1. Germline lookup yields CDR1 SNHLY and CDR2 FYNNEI. The CDR3 has 16 amino acids. V dropped 4 bases and J dropped 8; count of bases not matched to a gene: 11. CDR3 sequence reads: CASSANRGRGEEKLFF. The CDR3 coding sequence is TGTGCCAGCAGTGCGAACAGGGGGCGCGGTGAGGAAAAACTGTTTTTT.